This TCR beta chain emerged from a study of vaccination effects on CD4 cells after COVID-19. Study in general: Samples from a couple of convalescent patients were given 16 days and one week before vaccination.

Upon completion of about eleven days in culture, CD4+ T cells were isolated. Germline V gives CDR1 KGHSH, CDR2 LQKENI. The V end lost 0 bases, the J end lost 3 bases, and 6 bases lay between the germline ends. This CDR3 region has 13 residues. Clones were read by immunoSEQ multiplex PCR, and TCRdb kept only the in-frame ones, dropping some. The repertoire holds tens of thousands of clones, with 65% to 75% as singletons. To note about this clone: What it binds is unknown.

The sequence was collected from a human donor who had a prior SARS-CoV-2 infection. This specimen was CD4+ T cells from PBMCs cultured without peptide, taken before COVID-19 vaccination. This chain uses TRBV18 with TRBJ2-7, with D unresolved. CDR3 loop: CASSPPSRYEQYF. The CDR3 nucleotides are TGTGCCAGCTCACCACCCTCACGCTACGAGCAGTACTTC.